This T cell receptor delta chain appears in the sequencing data of a study of Vδ1+ human thymocytes. Whole-study findings and limits: In the thymus, TRG and TRD repertoires looked highly polyclonal with Gaussian CDR3 lengths.

After removal of 2 bases from V and 1 base from J, the junction contained 15 bases not matched to a gene. This CDR3 spans 19 amino acids. Germline V gives CDR1 TSWWSYY, CDR2 QGS. Extracted RNA was reverse transcribed into cDNA. The CDR3 regions were amplified by multiplex PCR from V-gene primers to a constant-region primer. TCRdb reapplied CATT to the multiplex PCR reads. The profile shows 70,000 or so delta-chain clones, around 30% of them singletons. Notes on this clone: What it binds is not known.

Sequencing was done on a sample of Vdelta1+ gamma-delta thymocytes from the thymus. Noted subset: FACS-sorted CD3+ TCRalphabeta- TCRVdelta1+ TCRVdelta2- thymocytes. The chain has TRDV1 and TRDJ1; TRDD3 matches 8 bases. This TCR derives from a boy in the first two years of life who had congenital heart surgery. CDR3 sequence: CALGEVVPNLTGGTDKLIF. CDR3 DNA sequence: TGTGCTCTTGGGGAAGTCGTTCCTAACCTGACTGGGGGCACCGATAAACTCATCTTT.